The sequence of this T cell receptor beta chain was determined in a study of T cells in tuberculosis. Assay used: immunoSEQ multiplex PCR; TCRdb lists only in-frame clones, some missing. Of about 34,000 clones in the sample, approximately 90% are singletons; the top ten hold less than 3%. Time point specified: new active TB diagnosis, blood taken before or within 7 days of starting treatment. The CDR3 is made up of 11 amino acids. CDR1 is SGHTA and CDR2 is FQGNSA in the germline V gene. V lost 5 bases and J 4 bases, leaving 5 bases between the germline ends. The starting material was PBMCs, obtained at tuberculosis diagnosis. V and J are TRBV7-2 and TRBJ1-1, with no clear D. The receptor was derived from an adult with tuberculosis. CDR3 in amino acids: CASSPLTEAFF. The CDR3 DNA reads TGTGCCAGCAGCCCCCTCACTGAAGCTTTCTTT.